A single sample gave rise to the 17 T cell receptor beta chains below, sequenced in a study of T cells in Graves' hyperthyroidism and ophthalmopathy. Amplification of TCR beta CDR3 regions was performed using RNA transcripts as template. In the first-round RT-PCR of the TCR CDR3, the HTBI primer set was used. TCRdb ran MiXCR on the multiplex PCR reads and lists one entry per CDR3 protein. Of under 350,000 distinct CDR3 sequences in the sample, around 23% were seen once. Sequenced sample: blood. The receptors stem from a woman in her fifties or sixties with Graves' hyperthyroidism.

The chain couples TRBV6-9 to TRBJ1-5; tentative D call: TRBD1 (5 bases). V gave up 4 bases and J gave up 2 bases, with 12 bases separating them. Germline V gene data show CDR1 as MNHGY and CDR2 as SVAAGI. There are 15 residues in the CDR3. The DNA for the CDR3 is TGTGCCAGCAGTTGCGGGGGGGTTGGCAATCAGCCCCAGCATTTT. As protein: CASSCGGVGNQPQHF.

The gene calls are TRBV30 and TRBJ1-2; no clear D gene. This CDR3 has 11 amino acids. Germline V gene data show CDR1 as GTSNPN and CDR2 as SVGIG (reference sequence). With 1 base removed from V and 5 bases from J, the gap between germline ends came to 5 bases. Here the CDR3 DNA reads TGTGCCTGGAGTGACCTGTATGGCTACACCTTC. Its translation: CAWSDLYGYTF. The complete variable domain, with remaining parts taken from reference TRBV30 and TRBJ1-2, reads SQTIHQWPATLVQPVGSPLSLECTVEGTSNPNLYWYRQAAGRGLQLLFYSVGIGQISSEVPQNLSASRPQDRQFILSSKKLLLSDSGFYLCAWSDLYGYTFGSGTRLTVV.

This clonotype was detected ten times or more. This CDR3 reads CAWSSEGRRDTQYF. The CDR3 nucleotides read TGTGCCTGGAGTTCGGAGGGCCGTCGAGATACGCAGTATTTT. The chain recombines TRBV30 with TRBJ2-3; D might be TRBD2 (6 bases). Germline loops: CDR1 GTSNPN, CDR2 SVGIG (reference sequence). This CDR3 region has 14 residues. Trimming stripped 2 bases from V and 5 bases from J, with 14 bases between.

Ten or more counts support this clonotype. The rearrangement uses TRBV2 and TRBJ2-3; maybe TRBD2 (6 bases). Germline CDR1 SNHLY, CDR2 FYNNEI. Trimming shortened V by 3 bases and J by 1 base, and 14 bases separated the two germline ends. The CDR3 has 16 residues. The CDR3 is CASSDRLGLGTDTQYF. CDR3 DNA sequence: TGTGCCAGCAGTGACCGACTAGGCCTTGGCACAGATACGCAGTATTTT.

As for this clonotype: A much larger clone lies one base from this, so it may be a read error. The J gene is TRBJ1-1, the V gene TRBV19; tentatively, D is TRBD1 (6 bases). The CDR3 is 15 residues long. Germline CDR1 is LNHDA and CDR2 is SQIVND (reference sequence). The V end was cut by 1 base, the J end by 5 bases, with 14 bases between. The CDR3 region is CASSIGWGHETEAFF. CDR3 nucleotide sequence: TGTGCCAGTAGTATAGGTTGGGGGCATGAGACTGAAGCTTTCTTT.

In this sample, this clonotype turned up many times. The V gene is TRBV30, the J gene TRBJ1-1; D is perhaps TRBD1 (5 bases). CDR1 GTSNPN and CDR2 SVGIG come from the germline V gene (reference sequence). V lost 5 bases and J lost 2, with 18 bases in between. The CDR3 spans 15 residues. The CDR3 is CAWFPGGASNTEAFF. The CDR3 coding sequence is TGTGCCTGGTTCCCTGGAGGGGCGAGCAACACTGAAGCTTTCTTT.

This clonotype was found many times. This chain links TRBV2 with TRBJ2-7, with 7 bases aligning to TRBD1. This CDR3 has 14 amino acids. Per germline, CDR1 SNHLY and CDR2 FYNNEI. The ends lost 7 bases at V and 3 bases at J; junction bases unmatched: 9. The CDR3 DNA follows: TGTGCCAGCACCATGGGACAGACAAACTACGAGCAGTACTTC. Protein sequence: CASTMGQTNYEQYF.

This clonotype was detected ten times or more. In DNA form, the CDR3 reads TGTGCCAGCACCAGAATACAGACTAGCGGGAGCTTCACCGGGGAGCTGTTTTTT. Encoded protein: CASTRIQTSGSFTGELFF. V and J are TRBV6-2 or TRBV6-3 and TRBJ2-2; 12 positions match TRBD2. V gave up 7 bases and J gave up 4 bases; unmatched junction bases: 13. The CDR3 has 18 residues. Per the germline V gene, CDR1 is MNHEY and CDR2 is SVGEGT.

The chain is built from TRBV28 and TRBJ2-3, with TRBD2 matching 12 bases. Germline V gene lookup returns CDR1 MDHEN and CDR2 SYDVKM. The CDR3 covers 17 residues. With 3 bases clipped from V and 0 bases from J, the junction kept 4 bases outside the gene matches. Here the CDR3 reads CASSFLAGGASTDTQYF. The CDR3 nucleotides are TGTGCCAGCAGTTTTCTAGCGGGAGGGGCTAGCACAGATACGCAGTATTTT.

This clonotype was seen many times. This rearrangement joins TRBV28 to TRBJ2-1; TRBD2 matches 11 bases. Per germline, CDR1 MDHEN and CDR2 SYDVKM. CDR3 length equals 21 residues. Unmatched junction bases numbered 26, after V lost 4 bases and J lost 9 bases. The CDR3 DNA sequence: TGTGCCAGCAGTTCCGGGCCTGGGCTAGCGGGAGGCAACCCTTTCGAACGTGAGCAGTTCTTC. It specifies CASSSGPGLAGGNPFEREQFF.

This clonotype was recorded many times. This chain connects TRBV20-1 to TRBJ2-1, with 13 bases identical to TRBD2. Germline assignment: CDR1 DFQATT and CDR2 SNEGSKA (reference sequence). J lost 0 bases, V lost 3 bases, and 5 bases had no gene match. CDR3 length: 17 amino acids. As DNA, the CDR3 is TGCAGTGCTAGGGGACTAGCGGGGAGGAGCTCCTACAATGAGCAGTTCTTC. Protein product: CSARGLAGRSSYNEQFF.

In this sample, this clonotype turned up many times. V is TRBV5-6 and J is TRBJ2-1; 10 nucleotides line up with TRBD1. Per germline, CDR1 SGHDT and CDR2 YYEEEE. There are 13 residues in the CDR3. V shed 4 bases, J shed 12 bases, and the junction held 7 bases outside the gene matches. The CDR3 region has the DNA TGTGCCAGCAGCCTAAGGGACAGGGGAGGGCAGTTCTTC. Translation: CASSLRDRGGQFF.

J is TRBJ1-2 and V is TRBV7-6; 8 nucleotides match TRBD1. Trimming took 5 bases from V and 2 from J; bases not matched to a gene: 7. This CDR3 has 15 residues. Germline V gives CDR1 SGHVS, CDR2 FNYEAQ. The CDR3 DNA reads as TGTGCCAGCAGCCCAGGGACAGGACCAAACTATGGCTACACCTTC. Protein product: CASSPGTGPNYGYTF.

The chain couples TRBV15 to TRBJ1-1; the D gene is possibly TRBD1 (6 bases). The germline V and J ends were trimmed by 0 bases and 7 bases, with 15 bases remaining between them. The CDR3 runs to 15 residues. Per the germline V gene, CDR1 is LNHNV and CDR2 is YYDKDF (reference sequence). The CDR3 here is CATSRDRQASNEAFF. CDR3 DNA: TGTGCCACCAGCAGAGATAGACAGGCCTCCAATGAAGCTTTCTTT. Together with reference TRBV15 and TRBJ1-1, the CDR3 gives the full variable domain: DAMVIQNPRYQVTQFGKPVTLSCSQTLNHNVMYWYQQKSSQAPKLLFHYYDKDFNNEADTPDNFQSRRPNTSFCFLDIRSPGLGDTAMYLCATSRDRQASNEAFFGQGTRLTVV.

The chain couples TRBV28 to TRBJ2-7; D gene ambiguous. The V end was cut by 4 bases, the J end by 0 bases, with 10 bases between. This CDR3 spans 14 amino acids. Germline CDR1 reads MDHEN; CDR2 reads SYDVKM. CDR3 sequence (DNA): TGTGCCAGCAGTTCTCCGGGCCTCTCCTACGAGCAGTACTTC. Its protein product is CASSSPGLSYEQYF.

This rearrangement joins TRBV14 to TRBJ2-2; D could derive from TRBD1 or TRBD2 (5 bases each). This CDR3 contains 16 residues. The V end was cut by 4 bases, the J end by 1 base, with 13 bases between. Germline-derived CDR1 and CDR2 are SGHDN and FVKESK. The CDR3 sequence: CASSPHGTVNTGELFF. CDR3 bases: TGTGCCAGCAGCCCTCATGGGACGGTGAACACCGGGGAGCTGTTTTTT.

The table lists this clonotype with many counts. This sequence joins TRBV28 and TRBJ2-1, with D tentatively TRBD1 (5 bases). This CDR3 comprises 14 residues. Trimming pared 5 bases from V and 4 bases from J, leaving 12 bases between. The germline gives CDR1 MDHEN, CDR2 SYDVKM. The CDR3 nucleotides read TGTGCCAGCAGTGCCACCCCAGGGTACAATGAGCAGTTCTTC. Its translation: CASSATPGYNEQFF.